These 20 T cell receptor beta chains were sequenced from one sample in a study of post-analysis software for immune sequencing data. Study outcomes and limitations: Patients showed TRBV5-6, TRBV5-1 and TRBV20-1 among a few TRBV segments more frequent than in controls.

TCR beta cDNA libraries had unique molecular identifiers. MiXCR was run by TCRdb on the PCR reads, yielding one entry per CDR3 protein. The sample includes 650,000 to 850,000 distinct CDR3 sequences, approximately 44% of them seen just once. No antigens are known for them. Sequenced: blood. The receptor source for this set is a girl aged 10 to 17 with multiple sclerosis.

CDR3 protein: CSVGWQGITEAFF. CDR3 coding DNA: TGCAGCGTTGGTTGGCAGGGTATAACTGAAGCTTTCTTT. This sequence joins TRBV29-1 and TRBJ1-1; weak D call: TRBD1 (5 bases). CDR1 and CDR2 (germline): SQVTM, ANQGSEA. There are 13 residues in the CDR3. V shed 4 bases and J shed 5 bases, with 14 bases lying between them.

The table lists this clonotype with a few counts. The rearrangement uses TRBV4-2 and TRBJ2-1, with TRBD2 matching over 13 bases. Germline V gene data show CDR1 as LGHNA and CDR2 as YNFKEQ. With 3 bases clipped from V and 5 bases from J, the junction kept 10 bases outside the gene matches. This CDR3 is built from 18 residues. CDR3 sequence reads: CASSQATSGRAGDNEQFF. CDR3 DNA: TGTGCCAGCAGCCAGGCCACTAGCGGGAGGGCCGGGGACAATGAGCAGTTCTTC.

J is TRBJ2-3 and V is TRBV4-2, with 9 bases lining up with TRBD2. V was clipped by 3 bases and J by 3 bases; unmatched bases: 10. The CDR3 runs 17 residues. CDR1 is LGHNA and CDR2 is YNFKEQ in the germline V gene. The DNA for the CDR3 is TGTGCCAGCAGCCAGATCCCAGCGGGAGGTGGTACAGATACGCAGTATTTT. Its translation is CASSQIPAGGGTDTQYF.

Details on this clonotype: A junction end diverges from the germline sequence, so it may reflect a read error. The rearrangement uses TRBV7-3 and TRBJ2-7, with TRBD2 identical over 10 bases. The CDR3 covers 15 residues. Germline V gene sequence: CDR1 SGHTA, CDR2 FQGTGA. The CDR3 loop is CASSFLAGASYERYF. As DNA, the CDR3 is TGTGCCAGCAGCTTCCTAGCGGGAGCCTCCTACGAGCGGTACTTC. The complete variable domain, with remaining parts taken from reference TRBV7-3 and TRBJ2-7, reads GAGVSQTPSNKVTEKGKYVELRCDPISGHTALYWYRQSLGQGPEFLIYFQGTGAADDSGLPNDRFFAVRPEGSVSTLKIQRTERGDSAVYLCASSFLAGASYERYFGPGTRLTVT.

This clonotype was seen a handful of times. The chain carries TRBV20-1 and TRBJ2-3; TRBD1 agrees at 9 bases. The V gene end was trimmed by 1 base and the J gene end by 6 bases; junction bases not matched to a gene: 8. CDR1 is DFQATT and CDR2 is SNEGSKA in the germline V gene (reference sequence). The CDR3 has 15 residues. The CDR3 bases are TGCAGTGCTAGAGTCCCCGGGACAGGGCCCGATACGCAGTATTTT. This encodes CSARVPGTGPDTQYF.

J is TRBJ2-7 and V is TRBV13; 9 bases are a match to TRBD1. The CDR3 totals 18 residues. The germline CDR1 and CDR2 sequences are PRHDT and FYEKMQ (reference sequence). Losses at the gene ends were 0 bases for V and 1 base for J; bases not matched to a gene: 10. CDR3 coding DNA: TGTGCCAGCAGCTTAGGGGACAGGGGTCCCCGTTTTTCCTACGAGCAGTACTTC. This sequence encodes CASSLGDRGPRFSYEQYF.

This chain links TRBV12-3 or TRBV12-4 with TRBJ2-1, with D possibly being TRBD2 (6 bases). TRBJ2-7 matches the DNA end more closely, so the J call is doubtful. The CDR3 covers 14 residues. In nucleotides, the CDR3 is TGTGCCAGCAGTTTGGGGACTGTTAACAATGAGCAGTACTTC. As protein: CASSLGTVNNEQYF.

This chain connects TRBV30 to TRBJ2-5, with 7 nucleotides matching TRBD2. The CDR3 is made up of 15 amino acids. The V segment lost 0 bases and the J segment 2 bases; nucleotides outside the gene matches: 6. Germline CDR1 is GTSNPN and CDR2 is SVGIG (reference sequence). CDR3 residues: CAWSVGGSGQETQYF. The CDR3 bases are TGTGCCTGGAGTGTGGGAGGGAGTGGACAAGAGACCCAGTACTTC. The full variable domain, rest sourced from reference TRBV30 and TRBJ2-5, is SQTIHQWPATLVQPVGSPLSLECTVEGTSNPNLYWYRQAAGRGLQLLFYSVGIGQISSEVPQNLSASRPQDRQFILSSKKLLLSDSGFYLCAWSVGGSGQETQYFGPGTRLLVL.

This clonotype has a handful of counts. The gene calls are TRBV28 and TRBJ2-4, with TRBD1 as a possible D gene (6 bases). Germline V gene lookup returns CDR1 MDHEN and CDR2 SYDVKM. V was clipped by 1 base and J by 6 bases, with 22 bases between them. CDR3 size: 18 residues. CDR3 region: CASSLSLPRTDRRNIQYF. CDR3 coding DNA: TGTGCCAGCAGTTTATCTCTACCCAGGACCGACAGGAGAAACATTCAGTACTTC.

The rearrangement uses TRBV14 and TRBJ2-1; TRBD2 agrees at 8 bases. J lost 13 bases, V lost 6 bases, and 11 bases had no gene match. The V gene's germline CDR1 is SGHDN and CDR2 FVKESK. The CDR3 extends over 13 amino acids. The CDR3 DNA sequence: TGTGCCAGCAGTCTAGACATAAGCGGGAGACAGTTCTTC. It specifies CASSLDISGRQFF.

This chain links TRBV5-6 with TRBJ1-1, with unresolved D. Germline loops: CDR1 SGHDT, CDR2 YYEEEE. Trimming removed 2 bases at V and 5 bases at J, with 16 bases between. This CDR3 has 15 residues. In DNA, the CDR3 is TGTGCCAGCAGCTTCGATGGGAGGGCGTTAACTGAAGCTTTCTTT. This translates into CASSFDGRALTEAFF. The variable domain in full, completed from reference TRBV5-6 and TRBJ1-1, reads DAGVTQSPTHLIKTRGQQVTLRCSPKSGHDTVSWYQQALGQGPQFIFQYYEEEERQRGNFPDRFSGHQFPNYSSELNVNALLLGDSALYLCASSFDGRALTEAFFGQGTRLTVV.

CDR3 DNA sequence: TGCAGCGTCGCTATGGGACGGATTGTTGACTATGGCTACACCTTC. Encoded protein: CSVAMGRIVDYGYTF. The chain couples TRBV29-1 to TRBJ1-2, with D possibly being TRBD1 (5 bases). The germline gives CDR1 SQVTM, CDR2 ANQGSEA. V lost 6 bases and J 3 bases, leaving 20 bases between the germline ends. The CDR3 is 15 residues long.

The chain is built from TRBV29-1 and TRBJ1-3; perhaps TRBD1 as D (5 bases). This CDR3 has 14 residues. Per germline, CDR1 SQVTM and CDR2 ANQGSEA. Trimming took off 7 bases at V and 5 bases at J, with 18 bases between the two ends. The CDR3 nucleotides are TGCAGCGCCGACTTTGCAGGGTTCAGAAACACCATATATTTT. It is translated as CSADFAGFRNTIYF.

This clonotype showed up just a few times. CDR3 nucleotide sequence: TGCAGTGCTAGCACCCCGACAGGGCTTGGATGGTTGGAGACCCAGTACTTC. Translation: CSASTPTGLGWLETQYF. V is TRBV20-1 and J is TRBJ2-5; 7 bases line up with TRBD1. V lost 3 bases, J lost 5 bases, and 18 bases stayed unmatched. This CDR3 has 17 amino acids. Per germline, CDR1 DFQATT and CDR2 SNEGSKA (reference sequence).

Only a few counts were recorded for this clonotype. The chain couples TRBV6-5 to TRBJ2-1; 8 bases align to TRBD2. This CDR3 is built from 11 residues. J was trimmed by 15 bases and V by 6 bases; bases with no gene match: 7. CDR1 and CDR2 from the germline V gene are MNHEY and SVGAGI. The DNA for the CDR3 is TGTGCCAGCAGCGGTACGGGAGGGGCGTTCTTC. It yields the protein CASSGTGGAFF.

This clonotype appeared many times. The chain uses TRBV12-3 or TRBV12-4 and TRBJ2-7; TRBD1 or TRBD2 may be the D gene (5 bases each). The CDR3 runs to 12 residues. V shed 4 bases and J shed 1 base, with 5 bases lying between them. The DNA of the CDR3 is TGTGCCAGCAGTTGGGGGTCCTACGAGCAGTACTTC. Residues: CASSWGSYEQYF.

This clonotype was picked up one time. This rearrangement joins TRBV6-6 to TRBJ1-4; D is unclear. Germline assignment: CDR1 MNHNY and CDR2 SVGAGI (reference sequence). Trimming removed 0 bases from V and 1 base from J, with 12 bases in between. The CDR3 has 17 residues. CDR3 in amino acids: CASSYSDPEVTNEKLFF. The CDR3 DNA follows: TGTGCCAGCAGTTACTCAGATCCGGAAGTAACTAATGAAAAACTGTTTTTT.

The chain recombines TRBV29-1 with TRBJ2-3, with 8 bases aligning to TRBD1. The CDR3 consists of 14 residues. V shed 7 bases, J shed 4 bases, and the junction held 10 bases outside the gene matches. Per germline, CDR1 SQVTM and CDR2 ANQGSEA. The CDR3 coding sequence is TGCAGCGCCCCCGGACAGGGAACCCCAGATACGCAGTATTTT. The encoded protein is CSAPGQGTPDTQYF.

The chain is built from TRBV29-1 and TRBJ2-7; weak D call: TRBD1 (6 bases). Matching the DNA end better, TRBJ2-5 makes the J call doubtful. The CDR3 runs 14 residues. Germline V gene data show CDR1 as SQVTM and CDR2 as ANQGSEA. This chain's CDR3 is CSVKIWGRLETQYF. Here the CDR3 DNA reads TGCAGCGTTAAAATTTGGGGGCGGTTAGAGACCCAGTACTTC.

This clonotype has only a few counts. This chain joins TRBV20-1 and TRBJ2-7; the match to TRBD1 covers 8 bases. The CDR3 runs 15 residues. After removal of 0 bases from V and 6 bases from J, the junction contained 10 bases not matched to a gene. Germline values: CDR1 DFQATT, CDR2 SNEGSKA (reference sequence). Here the CDR3 reads CSARDWRAGTGEQYF. CDR3 coding DNA: TGCAGTGCTAGAGATTGGAGGGCCGGGACAGGCGAGCAGTACTTC.